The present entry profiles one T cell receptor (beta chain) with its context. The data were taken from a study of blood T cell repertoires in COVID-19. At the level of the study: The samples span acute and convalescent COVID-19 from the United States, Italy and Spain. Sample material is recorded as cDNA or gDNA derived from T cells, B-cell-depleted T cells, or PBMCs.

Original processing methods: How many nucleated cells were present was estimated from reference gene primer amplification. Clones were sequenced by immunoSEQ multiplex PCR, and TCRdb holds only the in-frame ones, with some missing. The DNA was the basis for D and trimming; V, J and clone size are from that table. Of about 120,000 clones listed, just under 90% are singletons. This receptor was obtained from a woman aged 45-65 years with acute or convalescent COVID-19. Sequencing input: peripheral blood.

The CDR3 is CASSKPGQPNYEQYF. The CDR3 nucleotides read TGTGCCAGCAGTAAGCCAGGACAGCCTAACTACGAGCAGTACTTC. This chain uses TRBV6-5 with TRBJ2-7, with D tentatively TRBD1 (6 bases). The germline V gene encodes CDR1 MNHEY and CDR2 SVGAGI. The V gene lost 5 bases and the J gene lost 3 bases, with 17 bases spanning the gap. The CDR3 runs to 15 residues.